Listed here are 23 T cell receptor beta chains from one sample, sequenced in a study of blood T cell repertoires in COVID-19. Generated by immunoSEQ multiplex PCR, the TCRdb table keeps only in-frame clones and is missing some. Here the sample spans about 200,000 clones, approximately 83% being singletons. The sequenced sample was PBMCs or T cells enriched from blood (not recorded which). The source is a man between 40 and 49 years old who had recovered from COVID-19.

V gene TRBV12-2 combines with J gene TRBJ1-4; no check of the table's D call, TRBD1, against the DNA was made. TRBV12-2 is tagged as a pseudogene. The CDR3 totals 16 residues. CDR3 coding DNA: TGTGCAAGTCGCTTAGAGGGCAGGGAAAGGTCTGAAAAACTGTTTTTT. It codes for CASRLEGRERSEKLFF.

This sequence joins TRBV28 and TRBJ1-4; D is unclear. Germline V CDR1 and CDR2: MDHEN, SYDVKM. V lost 2 bases, J lost 8 bases, and 12 bases lay in between. The CDR3 is 14 residues long. The DNA for the CDR3 is TGTGCCAGCAGTTTAATCGTTGCAGGCGAAAAACTGTTTTTT. Translated: CASSLIVAGEKLFF.

This rearrangement joins TRBV18 to TRBJ2-1, with D unclear. Germline CDR1 reads KGHSH; CDR2 reads LQKENI. Trimming left V 5 bases short and J 4 bases short, with 9 bases between. The CDR3 loop spans 13 amino acids. The CDR3 here is CASSINKYNEQFF. CDR3 bases: TGTGCCAGCTCAATTAACAAGTACAATGAGCAGTTCTTC.

The V call is TRBV9, the J call TRBJ2-7; a possible D gene is TRBD1 (5 bases). Trimming took off 0 bases at V and 6 bases at J, with 16 bases between the two ends. This CDR3 is built from 15 residues. Looked up from germline, CDR1 is SGDLS and CDR2 is YYNGEE. This chain's CDR3 is CASSVGALPRGEQYF. The CDR3 region has the DNA TGTGCCAGCAGCGTAGGGGCACTGCCAAGGGGCGAGCAGTACTTC.

The chain uses TRBV11-2 and TRBJ2-7, with a tentative D call TRBD1 (5 bases). CDR3 size: 15 residues. Trimming stripped 5 bases from V and 3 bases from J, with 17 bases between. Germline V gene data show CDR1 as SGHAT and CDR2 as FQNNGV. The chain's CDR3 is CASSPREISNYEQYF. The CDR3 DNA is TGTGCCAGCAGCCCCAGGGAAATTAGCAACTACGAGCAGTACTTC.

This chain joins TRBV19 and TRBJ1-2; 8 positions match TRBD1. The V gene end was trimmed by 11 bases and the J gene end by 1 base; junction bases not matched to a gene: 6. The CDR3 extends over 13 amino acids. Germline V lookup: CDR1 LNHDA, CDR2 SQIVND (reference sequence). DNA for the CDR3: TGTGCCGCCTCAGGGGGCCGTAACTATGGCTACACCTTC. Residues: CAASGGRNYGYTF. The full variable domain, completed using reference TRBV19 and TRBJ1-2, is DGGITQSPKYLFRKEGQNVTLSCEQNLNHDAMYWYRQDPGQGLRLIYYSQIVNDFQKGDIAEGYSVSREKKESFPLTVTSAQKNPTAFYLCAASGGRNYGYTFGSGTRLTVV.

This clone was found once. The chain's CDR3 is CASSLGQMQNTEAFF. Here the CDR3 DNA reads TGTGCCAGCAGTTTGGGACAGATGCAGAACACTGAAGCTTTCTTT. The V gene is TRBV6-2 or TRBV6-3, the J gene TRBJ1-1; 7 bases are shared with TRBD1. The trim removed 4 bases at V and 1 base at J, leaving 6 bases unmatched. This CDR3 is built from 15 residues. CDR1 and CDR2 from the germline V gene are MNHEY and SVGEGT.

The chain employs TRBV2 and TRBJ1-4, with D unresolved. The CDR3 has 13 amino acids. CDR1 is SNHLY, CDR2 FYNNEI, per germline. Trimming removed 2 bases from V and 8 bases from J, with 9 bases in between. The CDR3 DNA follows: TGTGCCAGCAGTGAACTACAGTTGGAAAAACTGTTTTTT. Its translation is CASSELQLEKLFF.

V gene TRBV4-2 combines with J gene TRBJ1-4; TRBD1 aligns across 12 bases. Trimming removed 0 bases from V and 8 bases from J; junction bases left unmatched: 13. This CDR3 is 19 amino acids long. Germline V gene sequence: CDR1 LGHNA, CDR2 YNFKEQ. The CDR3 loop reads CASSQDPGTGGPDEEKLFF. CDR3 nucleotide sequence: TGTGCCAGCAGCCAAGATCCCGGGACAGGGGGCCCTGACGAGGAAAAACTGTTTTTT.

A single count supports this clone. The gene calls are TRBV5-1 and TRBJ1-6, with D hard to call. Trimming shortened V by 3 bases and J by 7 bases, and 14 bases separated the two germline ends. The length of the CDR3 is 15 residues. Germline-derived CDR1 and CDR2 are SGHRS and YFSETQ. The CDR3 coding sequence is TGCGCCAGCAGCTCCCAGACCCGGAGAAATTCACCCCTCCACTTT. Its protein is CASSSQTRRNSPLHF.

This chain joins TRBV10-3 and TRBJ2-7; the match to TRBD1 covers 11 bases. V shed 5 bases, J shed 6 bases, and the junction held 6 bases outside the gene matches. CDR1 ENHRY and CDR2 SYGVKD come from the germline V gene. The CDR3 is 14 residues long. CDR3 nucleotide sequence: TGTGCCATCAGTCGCGGACAGGGGGCGGGCGAGCAGTACTTC. This sequence encodes CAISRGQGAGEQYF.

This clone was seen only once. The chain carries TRBV6-5 and TRBJ1-2; tentatively, D is TRBD1 (5 bases). CDR1 is MNHEY and CDR2 is SVGAGI in the germline V gene. The V and J ends lost 6 bases and 3 bases respectively, with 14 bases between them. This CDR3 region has 14 residues. The DNA for the CDR3 is TGTGCCAGCAGACTGGGGGGGAGGGACTATGGCTACACCTTC. Protein product: CASRLGGRDYGYTF.

CDR3 amino acids: CASSRDSVGYTF. Here the CDR3 DNA reads TGTGCCAGCAGCCGGGACAGCGTAGGCTACACCTTC. The rearrangement uses TRBV5-4 and TRBJ1-2, with 7 bases lining up with TRBD1. Per the germline V gene, CDR1 is SGHNT and CDR2 is YYREEE (reference sequence). This CDR3 contains 12 residues. After removal of 4 bases from V and 8 bases from J, the junction contained 5 bases not matched to a gene.

CDR3 DNA: TGTGCCAGCAGTGAATCCGGGACAGGATACTCTGGGGCCAACGTCCTGACTTTC. Protein: CASSESGTGYSGANVLTF. V gene TRBV6-1 combines with J gene TRBJ2-6; 8 bases align to TRBD1. This CDR3 is built from 18 residues. Per the germline V gene, CDR1 is MNHNS and CDR2 is SASEGT. The J segment lost 0 bases and the V segment lost 2 bases, leaving 6 bases of the junction unmatched.

The rearrangement links TRBV7-9 to TRBJ1-4; a possible D gene is TRBD1 (6 bases). CDR1 is SEHNR, CDR2 FQNEAQ, per germline (reference sequence). The CDR3 contains 12 residues. V lost 4 bases and J lost 8, with 8 bases in between. As DNA, the CDR3 is TGTGCCAGCAGCTCACAGGGAGAAAAACTGTTTTTT. This translates into CASSSQGEKLFF.

CDR3 in amino acids: CASSLQGGTTTQYF. The CDR3 DNA reads as TGTGCCAGCAGTTTACAGGGAGGAACTACGACCCAGTACTTC. The J gene is TRBJ2-7, the V gene TRBV27; D perhaps matches TRBD2 (6 bases). The J call may be wrong; the DNA end is better matched by TRBJ2-5. This CDR3 is 14 amino acids long. CDR1 MNHEY and CDR2 SMNVEV come from the germline V gene (reference sequence).

The V call is TRBV5-1, the J call TRBJ1-6; D call uncertain. V was cut by 7 bases and J by 4 bases, with 15 bases left in between. Germline loops: CDR1 SGHRS, CDR2 YFSETQ. This CDR3 is 15 amino acids long. CDR3 region: CASRDFPGYNSPLHF. The CDR3 DNA follows: TGCGCCAGCCGTGACTTTCCCGGATATAATTCACCCCTCCACTTT.

This clone was seen only a few times. The rearrangement uses TRBV28 and TRBJ1-3; unclear D gene. The CDR3 is made up of 15 amino acids. Germline CDR1 is MDHEN and CDR2 is SYDVKM. V was trimmed by 3 bases and J by 3 bases, leaving 12 bases between them. The CDR3 region is CASSFSREDGNTIYF. For the CDR3, the DNA is TGTGCCAGCAGTTTTTCGAGGGAAGATGGAAACACCATATATTTT. Together with reference TRBV28 and TRBJ1-3, the CDR3 gives the full variable domain: DVKVTQSSRYLVKRTGEKVFLECVQDMDHENMFWYRQDPGLGLRLIYFSYDVKMKEKGDIPEGYSVSREKKERFSLILESASTNQTSMYLCASSFSREDGNTIYFGEGSWLTVV.

The chain couples TRBV7-3 to TRBJ2-5, with TRBD1 as a possible D gene (6 bases). Germline loops: CDR1 SGHTA, CDR2 FQGTGA. Trimming cost V 5 bases and J 2 bases, with 9 bases left between them. This CDR3 is 13 amino acids long. CDR3 protein: CASSQGIQETQYF. CDR3 sequence (DNA): TGTGCCAGCAGCCAGGGGATACAAGAGACCCAGTACTTC.

The V gene is TRBV6-5, the J gene TRBJ1-3; 7 bases are a match to TRBD1. The CDR3 length is 14 residues. Germline V gene data show CDR1 as MNHEY and CDR2 as SVGAGI. The V and J ends lost 10 bases and 0 bases, in that order; junction bases with no gene match: 6. The CDR3 region is CATRRTGSGNTIYF. In DNA, the CDR3 is TGTGCCACCCGCCGGACAGGCTCTGGAAACACCATATATTTT.

The chain employs TRBV9 and TRBJ2-1, with 7 bases lining up with TRBD1. The CDR3 sequence is 15 residues long. Trimming removed 4 bases from V and 0 bases from J; junction bases left unmatched: 4. Germline lookup yields CDR1 SGDLS and CDR2 YYNGEE. CDR3 protein: CASSPTGSSYNEQFF. CDR3 sequence (DNA): TGTGCCAGCAGCCCGACAGGGAGCTCCTACAATGAGCAGTTCTTC.

This chain uses TRBV4-2 with TRBJ1-1; 7 bases fit TRBD1. This CDR3 spans 16 amino acids. Germline CDR1 reads LGHNA; CDR2 reads YNFKEQ. V lost 4 bases, J lost 2 bases, and 10 bases stayed unmatched. The CDR3: CASSPDGRTGNTEAFF. The CDR3 DNA is TGTGCCAGCAGCCCAGATGGCAGGACAGGAAACACTGAAGCTTTCTTT.

The chain employs TRBV5-8 and TRBJ1-3; the D gene is possibly TRBD1 (5 bases). Trimming took 5 bases from V and 0 from J, leaving 15 bases between them. CDR1 is SGHTS and CDR2 is YDEGEE in the germline V gene. The CDR3 is 16 amino acids. The CDR3 reads CASSSDRPISGNTIYF. CDR3 sequence (DNA): TGTGCCAGCAGTTCTGACAGACCGATCTCTGGAAACACCATATATTTT. Full variable domain (outside the CDR3, taken from reference TRBV5-8 and TRBJ1-3): EAGVTQSPTHLIKTRGQQATLRCSPISGHTSVYWYQQALGLGLQFLLWYDEGEERNRGNFPPRFSGRQFPNYSSELNVNALELEDSALYLCASSSDRPISGNTIYFGEGSWLTVV.